This T cell receptor (beta chain) is drawn from a study of T cell responses to AZD1222 COVID-19 vaccine. Overall study results and limits: Repertoire collection took place solely once the T cell response had peaked. Seropositive status at baseline applied to only six AZD1222 recipients. When two AZD1222 doses had been given, Spike-specific TCR breadth and depth rose.

About this clone itself: Its antigen remains unknown.

The CDR3 extends over 13 amino acids. V dropped 1 base and J dropped 6 bases, with 10 bases sitting between them. CDR1 is SQVTM, CDR2 ANQGSEA, per germline. Some clones are missing from TCRdb's copy, which holds only in-frame ones; the method was immunoSEQ multiplex PCR. Of 140,000 or so clones in the sample, about 92% were seen once. Sequences were derived from peripheral blood, sampled on day 0 of AZD1222 vaccination. J is TRBJ2-1 and V is TRBV29-1, with a tentative D call TRBD1 (6 bases). This TCR was sampled from an adult in good health. CDR3 nucleotides: TGCAGCGTTGAAGGGGGGACAAGCAATGAGCAGTTCTTC. As protein: CSVEGGTSNEQFF.